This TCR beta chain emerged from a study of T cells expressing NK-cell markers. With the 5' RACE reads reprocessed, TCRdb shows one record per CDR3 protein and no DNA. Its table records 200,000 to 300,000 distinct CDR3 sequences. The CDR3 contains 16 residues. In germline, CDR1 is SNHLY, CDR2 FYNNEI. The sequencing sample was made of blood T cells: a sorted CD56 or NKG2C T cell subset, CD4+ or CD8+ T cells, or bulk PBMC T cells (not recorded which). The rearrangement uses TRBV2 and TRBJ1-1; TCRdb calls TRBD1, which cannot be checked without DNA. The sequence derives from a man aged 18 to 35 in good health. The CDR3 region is CASSEEGGQAALEAFF. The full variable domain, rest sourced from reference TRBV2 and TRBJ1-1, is EPEVTQTPSHQVTQMGQEVILRCVPISNHLYFYWYRQILGQKVEFLVSFYNNEISEKSEIFDDQFSVERPDGSNFTLKIRSTKLEDSAMYFCASSEEGGQAALEAFFGQGTRLTVV.